These T cell receptor beta chains were read from a single sample in a study of cytomegalovirus exposure and HLA in healthy donors. Libraries were prepared by immunoSEQ multiplex PCR; TCRdb keeps only in-frame clonotypes and omits some of them. The table has 150,000 to 200,000 clones, roughly 87% seen once; the top ten hold approximately 0.85%. Input material: PBMCs. These TCRs come from a woman under 40 in good health and CMV-seronegative. Both conserved end residues are part of each CDR3. The D gene is left open where the match is weak. A row's size may be missing; if present it is once, few, many or a size class.

TRBJ1-2 - once TRBV9 CASSVGRTANYGYTF TGTGCCAGCAGCGTAGGACGGACAGCTAACTATGGCTACACCTTC
TRBJ2-2 TRBD1 - TRBV27 CASTYYRGTGELFF TGTGCCAGCACGTACTACAGGGGGACCGGGGAGCTGTTTTTT
TRBJ2-7 TRBD2 once TRBV5-1 CASSGGSGNGQYF TGCGCCAGCAGCGGGGGGAGCGGGAACGGGCAGTACTTC
TRBJ1-1 TRBD1 - TRBV27 CASSGGQGASEAFF TGTGCCAGCAGTGGAGGACAGGGGGCGAGTGAAGCTTTCTTT
TRBJ1-1 - - TRBV18 CASSPSQGTGDTEAFF TGTGCCAGCTCACCAAGTCAGGGGACCGGGGATACTGAAGCTTTCTTT
TRBJ1-6 - - TRBV9 CASSAGTYNSPLHF TGTGCCAGCAGCGCCGGGACCTATAATTCACCCCTCCACTTT
TRBJ2-3 - - TRBV25-1 CASSEGATTDTQYF TGTGCCAGCAGTGAGGGGGCTACCACAGATACGCAGTATTTT
TRBJ2-5 TRBD1 - TRBV29-1 CSVATTGVRETQYF TGCAGCGTGGCCACGACAGGGGTTCGGGAGACCCAGTACTTC
TRBJ1-2 TRBD1 - TRBV28 CASSPGTASYGYTF TGTGCCAGCAGTCCGGGGACAGCCTCCTATGGCTACACCTTC
TRBJ2-2 TRBD1 - TRBV7-2 CASSSRTGNTGELFF TGTGCCAGCAGCTCCCGGACAGGGAACACCGGGGAGCTGTTTTTT
TRBJ1-5 - - TRBV9 CASSGRGGYGPQHF TGTGCCAGCAGCGGGCGGGGGGGTTATGGGCCCCAGCATTTT
TRBJ1-5 TRBD1 - TRBV7-9 CASSRDREQPQHF TGTGCCAGCAGCAGGGACAGGGAACAGCCCCAGCATTTT
TRBJ2-2 TRBD1 - TRBV6-5 CASSYGQVPNTGELFF TGTGCCAGCAGTTACGGACAGGTTCCGAACACCGGGGAGCTGTTTTTT
TRBJ1-1 TRBD1 - TRBV11-2 CASSLALGQGNTEAFF TGTGCCAGCAGCTTAGCGTTAGGACAGGGGAACACTGAAGCTTTCTTT
TRBJ2-4 - - TRBV28 CASLPAVQNIQYF TGTGCCAGCCTCCCAGCGGTACAAAACATTCAGTACTTC
TRBJ1-3 TRBD1 - TRBV15 CATSNRGREGNTIYF TGTGCCACCAGCAACAGGGGGCGCGAGGGAAACACCATATATTTT
TRBJ1-3 - - TRBV28 CASRLGGRLRSSGNTIYF TGTGCCAGCCGGTTGGGAGGCCGATTACGGTCCTCTGGAAACACCATATATTTT
TRBJ2-2 - - TRBV25-1 CASSVEGPLGELFF TGTGCCAGCAGTGTGGAGGGGCCCCTCGGGGAGCTGTTTTTT
TRBJ2-7 - - TRBV7-2 CASSLVPAYEQYF TGTGCCAGCAGCTTAGTTCCTGCCTACGAGCAGTACTTC
TRBJ2-5 - - TRBV6-1 CASSLPGLQETQYF TGTGCCAGCAGCCTCCCTGGCTTACAAGAGACCCAGTACTTC
TRBJ2-7 - - TRBV5-4 CASSWGGLEQYF TGTGCCAGCAGCTGGGGCGGTCTCGAGCAGTACTTC
TRBJ1-5 TRBD1 - TRBV7-6 CASSLRTGEISGQPQHF TGTGCCAGCAGCTTAAGAACAGGGGAGATTTCGGGTCAGCCCCAGCATTTT
TRBJ1-4 TRBD1 - TRBV28 CASSLGGTDEKLFF TGTGCCAGCAGCTTAGGGGGCACCGATGAAAAACTGTTTTTT
TRBJ2-7 - once TRBV5-1 CASSLVPSSYEQYF TGCGCCAGCAGCTTGGTCCCGAGCTCCTACGAGCAGTACTTC
TRBJ2-3 TRBD2 - TRBV6-5 CASSSTSAPDTQYF TGTGCCAGCAGTTCCACTAGCGCACCAGATACGCAGTATTTT
TRBJ2-3 TRBD2 - TRBV13 CASSLRLAGPPTDTQYF TGTGCCAGCAGCTTACGACTAGCGGGGCCCCCCACAGATACGCAGTATTTT
TRBJ2-1 - - TRBV27 CADAATRRNEQFF TGTGCAGACGCAGCGACTCGCCGCAATGAGCAGTTCTTC
TRBJ2-5 TRBD1 - TRBV5-1 CASSLDGTGQETQYF TGCGCCAGCAGCTTGGACGGGACAGGGCAAGAGACCCAGTACTTC
TRBJ2-7 TRBD2 - TRBV28 CASGFSGLADYEQYF TGTGCCAGCGGATTCTCGGGACTAGCGGACTACGAGCAGTACTTC
TRBJ2-7 TRBD2 - TRBV10-2 CAIGREVYEQYF TGCGCCATCGGGAGGGAGGTCTACGAGCAGTACTTC
TRBJ2-7 - - TRBV5-1 CASSSSGTFPYEQYF TGCGCCAGCAGCTCATCCGGGACATTCCCCTACGAGCAGTACTTC
TRBJ1-1 - - TRBV6-5 CASSTRGNTEAFF TGTGCCAGCAGTACCCGGGGGAACACTGAAGCTTTCTTT
TRBJ1-6 - - TRBV6-1 CASMGRSNSPLHF TGTGCCAGCATGGGCAGATCCAATTCACCCCTCCACTTT
TRBJ1-5 - few TRBV7-9 CASSDSGQPQHF TGTGCCAGCTCCGATTCAGGTCAGCCCCAGCATTTT
TRBJ2-5 - - TRBV7-9 CASGAATRTQYF TGTGCCAGCGGGGCAGCCACCAGGACCCAGTACTTC
TRBJ1-2 - once TRBV5-1 CASSPYPTGLEYGYTF TGCGCCAGCAGCCCGTACCCTACAGGGCTCGAGTATGGCTACACCTTC
TRBJ1-6 - - TRBV25-1 CASSHQGALFNSPLHF TGTGCCAGCAGTCATCAAGGGGCCCTCTTCAATTCACCCCTCCACTTT
TRBJ2-4 - - TRBV14 CASSQQSLSLIQYF TGTGCCAGCAGCCAACAATCTCTCAGTTTGATTCAGTACTTC